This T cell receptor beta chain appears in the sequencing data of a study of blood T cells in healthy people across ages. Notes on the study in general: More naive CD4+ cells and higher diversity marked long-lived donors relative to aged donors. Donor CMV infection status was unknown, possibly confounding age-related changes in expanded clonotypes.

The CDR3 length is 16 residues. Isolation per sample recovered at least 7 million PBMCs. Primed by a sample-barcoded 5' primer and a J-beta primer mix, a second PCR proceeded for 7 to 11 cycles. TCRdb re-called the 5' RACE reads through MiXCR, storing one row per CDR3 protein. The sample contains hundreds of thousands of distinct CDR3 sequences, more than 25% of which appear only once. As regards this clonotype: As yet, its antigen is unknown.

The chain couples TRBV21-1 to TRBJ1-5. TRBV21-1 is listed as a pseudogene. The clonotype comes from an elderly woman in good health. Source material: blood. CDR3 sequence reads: CASSKGADNSNQPQHF. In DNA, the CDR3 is TGTGCCAGCAGCAAAGGGGCAGATAATAGCAATCAGCCCCAGCATTTT.